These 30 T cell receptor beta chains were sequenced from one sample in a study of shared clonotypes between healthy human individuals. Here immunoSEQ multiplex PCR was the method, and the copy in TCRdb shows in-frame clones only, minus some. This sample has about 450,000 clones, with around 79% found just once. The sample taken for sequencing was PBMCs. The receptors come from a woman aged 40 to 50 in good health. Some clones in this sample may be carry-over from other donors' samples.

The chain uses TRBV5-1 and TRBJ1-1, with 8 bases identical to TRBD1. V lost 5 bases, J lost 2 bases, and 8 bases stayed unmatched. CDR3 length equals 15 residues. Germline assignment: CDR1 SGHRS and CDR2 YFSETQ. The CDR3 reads CASRTGQGANTEAFF. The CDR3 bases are TGCGCCAGCAGGACAGGGCAGGGGGCAAACACTGAAGCTTTCTTT. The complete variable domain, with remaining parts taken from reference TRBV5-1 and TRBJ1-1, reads KAGVTQTPRYLIKTRGQQVTLSCSPISGHRSVSWYQQTPGQGLQFLFEYFSETQRNKGNFPGRFSGRQFSNSRSEMNVSTLELGDSALYLCASRTGQGANTEAFFGQGTRLTVV.

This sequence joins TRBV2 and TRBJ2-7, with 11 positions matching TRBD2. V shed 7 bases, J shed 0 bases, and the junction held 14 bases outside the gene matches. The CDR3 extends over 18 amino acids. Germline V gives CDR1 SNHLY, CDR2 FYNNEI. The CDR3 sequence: CASTYTGLAVKLSYEQYF. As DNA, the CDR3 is TGTGCCAGCACCTACACGGGACTAGCGGTGAAGCTCTCCTACGAGCAGTACTTC.

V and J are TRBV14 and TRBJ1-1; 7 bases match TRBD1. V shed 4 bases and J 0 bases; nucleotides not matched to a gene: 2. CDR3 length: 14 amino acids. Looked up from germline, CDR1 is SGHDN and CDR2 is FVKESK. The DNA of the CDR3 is TGTGCCAGCAGCCCCACAGGGGTGAACACTGAAGCTTTCTTT. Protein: CASSPTGVNTEAFF. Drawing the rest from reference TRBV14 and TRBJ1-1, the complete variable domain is EAGVTQFPSHSVIEKGQTVTLRCDPISGHDNLYWYRRVMGKEIKFLLHFVKESKQDESGMPNNRFLAERTGGTYSTLKVQPAELEDSGVYFCASSPTGVNTEAFFGQGTRLTVV.

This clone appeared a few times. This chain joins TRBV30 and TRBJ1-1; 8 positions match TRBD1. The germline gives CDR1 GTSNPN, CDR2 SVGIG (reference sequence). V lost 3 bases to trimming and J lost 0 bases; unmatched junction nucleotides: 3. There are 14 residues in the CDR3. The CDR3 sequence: CAWRRTGMNTEAFF. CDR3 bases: TGTGCCTGGAGGAGGACAGGGATGAACACTGAAGCTTTCTTT.

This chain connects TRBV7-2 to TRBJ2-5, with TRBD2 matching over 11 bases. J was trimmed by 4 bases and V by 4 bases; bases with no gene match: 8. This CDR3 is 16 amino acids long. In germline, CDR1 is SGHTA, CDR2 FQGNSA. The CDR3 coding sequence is TGTGCCAGCAGCTCCGCCATACTAGCGGGAGTAGAGACCCAGTACTTC. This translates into CASSSAILAGVETQYF.

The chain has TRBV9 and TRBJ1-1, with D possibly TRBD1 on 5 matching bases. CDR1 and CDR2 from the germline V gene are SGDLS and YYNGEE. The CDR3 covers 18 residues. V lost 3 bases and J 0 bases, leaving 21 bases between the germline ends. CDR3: CASSATGGLTMMNTEAFF. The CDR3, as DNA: TGTGCCAGCAGCGCAACAGGAGGCCTCACCATGATGAACACTGAAGCTTTCTTT.

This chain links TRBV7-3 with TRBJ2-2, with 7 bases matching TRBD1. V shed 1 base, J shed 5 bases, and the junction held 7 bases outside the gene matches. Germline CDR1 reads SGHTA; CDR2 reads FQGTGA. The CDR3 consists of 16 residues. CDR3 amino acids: CASSLNGDSRTGELFF. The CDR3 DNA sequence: TGTGCCAGCAGCTTAAATGGGGACAGTAGAACCGGGGAGCTGTTTTTT. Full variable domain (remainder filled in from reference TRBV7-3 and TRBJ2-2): GAGVSQTPSNKVTEKGKYVELRCDPISGHTALYWYRQSLGQGPEFLIYFQGTGAADDSGLPNDRFFAVRPEGSVSTLKIQRTERGDSAVYLCASSLNGDSRTGELFFGEGSRLTVL.

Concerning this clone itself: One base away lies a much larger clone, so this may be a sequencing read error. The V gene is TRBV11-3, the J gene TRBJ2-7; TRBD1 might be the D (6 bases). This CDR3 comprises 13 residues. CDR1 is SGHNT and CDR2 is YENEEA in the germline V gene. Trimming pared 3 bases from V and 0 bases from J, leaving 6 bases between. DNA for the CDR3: TGTGCCAGCAGCTTGGACAGCTCCTACGAGCAGTACTTC. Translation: CASSLDSSYEQYF.

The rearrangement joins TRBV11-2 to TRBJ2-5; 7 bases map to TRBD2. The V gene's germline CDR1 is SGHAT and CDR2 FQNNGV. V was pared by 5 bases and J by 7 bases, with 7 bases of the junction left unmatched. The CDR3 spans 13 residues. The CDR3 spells CASSPSGGGTQYF. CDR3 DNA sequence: TGTGCCAGCAGCCCTAGCGGAGGAGGGACCCAGTACTTC. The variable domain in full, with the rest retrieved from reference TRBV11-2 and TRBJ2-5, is EAGVAQSPRYKIIEKRQSVAFWCNPISGHATLYWYQQILGQGPKLLIQFQNNGVVDDSQLPKDRFSAERLKGVDSTLKIQPAKLEDSAVYLCASSPSGGGTQYFGPGTRLLVL.

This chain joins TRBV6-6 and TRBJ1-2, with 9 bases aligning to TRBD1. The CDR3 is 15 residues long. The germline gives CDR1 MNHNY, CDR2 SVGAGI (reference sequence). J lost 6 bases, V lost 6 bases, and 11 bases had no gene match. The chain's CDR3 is CASSLPSDRGNGYTF. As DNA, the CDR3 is TGTGCCAGCAGCCTACCCTCGGACAGGGGAAATGGCTACACCTTC.

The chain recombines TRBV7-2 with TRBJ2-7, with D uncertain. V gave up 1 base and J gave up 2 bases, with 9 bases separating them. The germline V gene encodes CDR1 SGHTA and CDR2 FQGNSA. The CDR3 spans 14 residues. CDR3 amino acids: CASSLVASTYEQYF. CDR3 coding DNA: TGTGCCAGCAGCTTAGTGGCCTCCACCTACGAGCAGTACTTC.

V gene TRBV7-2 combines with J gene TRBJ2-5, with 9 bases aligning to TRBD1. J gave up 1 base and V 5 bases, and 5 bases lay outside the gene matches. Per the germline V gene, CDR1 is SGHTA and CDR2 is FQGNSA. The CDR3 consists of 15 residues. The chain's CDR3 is CASSPGQGPQETQYF. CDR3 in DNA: TGTGCCAGCAGCCCAGGACAGGGGCCCCAAGAGACCCAGTACTTC.

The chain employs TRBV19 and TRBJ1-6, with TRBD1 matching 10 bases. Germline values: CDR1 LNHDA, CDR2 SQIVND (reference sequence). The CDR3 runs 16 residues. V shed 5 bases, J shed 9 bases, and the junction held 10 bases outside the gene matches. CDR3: CASSSRTGGSSSPLHF. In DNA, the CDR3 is TGTGCCAGTAGTTCTCGGACAGGGGGAAGTAGTTCACCCCTCCACTTT. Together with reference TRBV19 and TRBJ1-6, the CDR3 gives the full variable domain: DGGITQSPKYLFRKEGQNVTLSCEQNLNHDAMYWYRQDPGQGLRLIYYSQIVNDFQKGDIAEGYSVSREKKESFPLTVTSAQKNPTAFYLCASSSRTGGSSSPLHFGNGTRLTVT.

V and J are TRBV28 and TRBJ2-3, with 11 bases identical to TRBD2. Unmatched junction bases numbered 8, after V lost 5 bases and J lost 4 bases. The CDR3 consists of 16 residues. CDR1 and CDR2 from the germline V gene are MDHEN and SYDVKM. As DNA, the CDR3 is TGTGCCAGCAGTGTAGTAGCGGGAGGGCCGCCAGATACGCAGTATTTT. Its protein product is CASSVVAGGPPDTQYF.

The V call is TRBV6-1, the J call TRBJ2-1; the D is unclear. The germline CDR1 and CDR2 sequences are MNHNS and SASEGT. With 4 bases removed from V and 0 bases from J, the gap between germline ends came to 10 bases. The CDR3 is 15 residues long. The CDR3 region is CASSVLWSSYNEQFF. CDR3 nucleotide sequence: TGTGCCAGCAGTGTGCTCTGGAGCTCCTACAATGAGCAGTTCTTC.

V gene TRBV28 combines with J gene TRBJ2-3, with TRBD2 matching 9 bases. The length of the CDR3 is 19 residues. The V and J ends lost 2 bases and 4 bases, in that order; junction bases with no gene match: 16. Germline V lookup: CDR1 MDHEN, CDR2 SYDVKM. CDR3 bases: TGTGCCAGCAGTTTAGGGCGGGGTAGCGGGAGTGGAGTTGCAGATACGCAGTATTTT. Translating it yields CASSLGRGSGSGVADTQYF.

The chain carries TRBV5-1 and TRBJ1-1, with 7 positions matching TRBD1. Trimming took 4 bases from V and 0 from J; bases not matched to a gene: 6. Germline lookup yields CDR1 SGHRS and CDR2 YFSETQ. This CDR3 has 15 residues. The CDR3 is CASSEKTGMNTEAFF. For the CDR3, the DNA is TGCGCCAGCAGCGAGAAGACAGGGATGAACACTGAAGCTTTCTTT. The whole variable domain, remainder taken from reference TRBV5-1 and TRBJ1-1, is KAGVTQTPRYLIKTRGQQVTLSCSPISGHRSVSWYQQTPGQGLQFLFEYFSETQRNKGNFPGRFSGRQFSNSRSEMNVSTLELGDSALYLCASSEKTGMNTEAFFGQGTRLTVV.

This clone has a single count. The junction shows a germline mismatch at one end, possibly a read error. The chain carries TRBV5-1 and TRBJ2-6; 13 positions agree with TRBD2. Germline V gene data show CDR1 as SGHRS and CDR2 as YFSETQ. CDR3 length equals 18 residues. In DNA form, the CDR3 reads TGCACCAGCAGCGCCCGGGGACTAGCGGGATCTGGGGCCAACGTCCTGACTTTC. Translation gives CTSSARGLAGSGANVLTF.

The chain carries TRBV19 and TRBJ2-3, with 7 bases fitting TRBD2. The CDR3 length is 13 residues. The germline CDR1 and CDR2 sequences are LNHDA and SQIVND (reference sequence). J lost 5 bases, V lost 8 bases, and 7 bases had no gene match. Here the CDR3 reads CASAGRAEDTQYF. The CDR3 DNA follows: TGTGCCAGTGCTGGGAGGGCCGAAGATACGCAGTATTTT.

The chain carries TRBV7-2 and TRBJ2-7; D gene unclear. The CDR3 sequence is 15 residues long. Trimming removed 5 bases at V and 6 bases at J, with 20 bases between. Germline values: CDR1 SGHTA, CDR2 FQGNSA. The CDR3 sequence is CASSPTQLPAGEQYF. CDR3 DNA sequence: TGTGCCAGCAGCCCCACCCAGCTACCCGCCGGCGAGCAGTACTTC.

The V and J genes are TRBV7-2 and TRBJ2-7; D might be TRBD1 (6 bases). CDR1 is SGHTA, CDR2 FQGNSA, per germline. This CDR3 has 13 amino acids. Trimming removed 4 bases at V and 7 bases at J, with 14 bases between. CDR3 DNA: TGTGCCAGCAGCTCCGGGACCGGACAGGAGCAGTACTTC. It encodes CASSSGTGQEQYF.

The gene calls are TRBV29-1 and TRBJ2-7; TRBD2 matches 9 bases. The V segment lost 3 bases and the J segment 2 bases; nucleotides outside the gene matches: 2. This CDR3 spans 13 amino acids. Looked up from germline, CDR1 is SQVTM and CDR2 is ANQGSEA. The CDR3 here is CSVDASGTYEQYF. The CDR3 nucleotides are TGCAGCGTTGATGCTAGCGGGACCTACGAGCAGTACTTC.

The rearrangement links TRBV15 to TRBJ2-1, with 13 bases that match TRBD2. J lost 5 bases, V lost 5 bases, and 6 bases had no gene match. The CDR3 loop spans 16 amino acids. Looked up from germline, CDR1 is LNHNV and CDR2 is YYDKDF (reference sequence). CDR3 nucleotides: TGTGCCACCAGCGGGGGACTAGCGGGATTCAACAATGAGCAGTTCTTC. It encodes CATSGGLAGFNNEQFF.

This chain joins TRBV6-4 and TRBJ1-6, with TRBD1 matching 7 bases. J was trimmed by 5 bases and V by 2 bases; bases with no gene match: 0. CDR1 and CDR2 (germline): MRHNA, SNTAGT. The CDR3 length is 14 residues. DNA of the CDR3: TGTGCCAGCAGTGACGGGACAGATAATTCACCCCTCCACTTT. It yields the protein CASSDGTDNSPLHF.

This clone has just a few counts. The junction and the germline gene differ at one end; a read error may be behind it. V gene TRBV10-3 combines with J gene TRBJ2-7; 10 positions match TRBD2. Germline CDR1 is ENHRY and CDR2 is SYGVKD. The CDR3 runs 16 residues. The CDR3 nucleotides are TGTGCCATCGGTGAGACTAGCGGGTTAAGATCCTACGAGCAGTACTTC. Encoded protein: CAIGETSGLRSYEQYF.

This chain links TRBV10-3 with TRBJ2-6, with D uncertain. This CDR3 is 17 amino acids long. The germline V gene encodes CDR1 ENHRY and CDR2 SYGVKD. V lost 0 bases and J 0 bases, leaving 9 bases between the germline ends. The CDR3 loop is CAISESIVGSGANVLTF. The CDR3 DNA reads TGTGCCATCAGTGAGTCGATTGTCGGCTCTGGGGCCAACGTCCTGACTTTC.

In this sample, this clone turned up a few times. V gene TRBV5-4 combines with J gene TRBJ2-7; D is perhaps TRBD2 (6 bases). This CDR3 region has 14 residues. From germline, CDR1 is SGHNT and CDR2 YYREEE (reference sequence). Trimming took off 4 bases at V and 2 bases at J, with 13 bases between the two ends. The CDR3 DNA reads TGTGCCAGCAGCCCACGACTAGATACCTACGAGCAGTACTTC. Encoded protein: CASSPRLDTYEQYF.

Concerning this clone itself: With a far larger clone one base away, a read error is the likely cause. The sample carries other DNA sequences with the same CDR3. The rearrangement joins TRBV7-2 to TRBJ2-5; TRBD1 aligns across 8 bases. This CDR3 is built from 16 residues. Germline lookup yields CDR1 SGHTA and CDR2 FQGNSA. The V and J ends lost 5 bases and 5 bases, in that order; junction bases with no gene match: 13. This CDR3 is CASSQEAGTGGETQYF. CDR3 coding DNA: TGTGCCAGCAGCCAAGAAGCCGGGACAGGCGGTGAGACCCAGTACTTC.

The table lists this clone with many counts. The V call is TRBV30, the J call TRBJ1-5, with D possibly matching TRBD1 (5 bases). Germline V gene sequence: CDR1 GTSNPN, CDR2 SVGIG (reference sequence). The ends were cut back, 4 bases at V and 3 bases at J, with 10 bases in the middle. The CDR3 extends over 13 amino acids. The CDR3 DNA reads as TGTGCCTGGACCCGGGACCTCAATCAGCCCCAGCATTTT. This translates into CAWTRDLNQPQHF.

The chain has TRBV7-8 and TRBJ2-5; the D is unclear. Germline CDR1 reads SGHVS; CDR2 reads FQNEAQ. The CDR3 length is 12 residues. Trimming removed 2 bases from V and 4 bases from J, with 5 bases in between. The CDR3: CASSLLRETQYF. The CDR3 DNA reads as TGTGCCAGCAGCTTACTCCGAGAGACCCAGTACTTC.